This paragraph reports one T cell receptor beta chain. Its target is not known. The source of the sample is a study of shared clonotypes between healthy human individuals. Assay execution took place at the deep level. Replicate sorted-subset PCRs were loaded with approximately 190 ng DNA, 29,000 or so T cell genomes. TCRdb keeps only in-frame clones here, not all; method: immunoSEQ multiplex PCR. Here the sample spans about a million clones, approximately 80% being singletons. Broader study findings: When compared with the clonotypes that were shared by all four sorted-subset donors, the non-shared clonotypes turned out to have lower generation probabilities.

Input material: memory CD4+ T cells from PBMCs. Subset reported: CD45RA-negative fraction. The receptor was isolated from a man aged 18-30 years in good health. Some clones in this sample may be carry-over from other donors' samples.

The CDR3 here is CSTLLAGVTDTQYF. The CDR3 coding sequence is TGCAGCACATTACTAGCGGGGGTCACAGATACGCAGTATTTT. The rearrangement links TRBV29-1 to TRBJ2-3; 11 bases are a match to TRBD2. This CDR3 is built from 14 residues. V lost 8 bases, J lost 2 bases, and 6 bases stayed unmatched. Looked up from germline, CDR1 is SQVTM and CDR2 is ANQGSEA.